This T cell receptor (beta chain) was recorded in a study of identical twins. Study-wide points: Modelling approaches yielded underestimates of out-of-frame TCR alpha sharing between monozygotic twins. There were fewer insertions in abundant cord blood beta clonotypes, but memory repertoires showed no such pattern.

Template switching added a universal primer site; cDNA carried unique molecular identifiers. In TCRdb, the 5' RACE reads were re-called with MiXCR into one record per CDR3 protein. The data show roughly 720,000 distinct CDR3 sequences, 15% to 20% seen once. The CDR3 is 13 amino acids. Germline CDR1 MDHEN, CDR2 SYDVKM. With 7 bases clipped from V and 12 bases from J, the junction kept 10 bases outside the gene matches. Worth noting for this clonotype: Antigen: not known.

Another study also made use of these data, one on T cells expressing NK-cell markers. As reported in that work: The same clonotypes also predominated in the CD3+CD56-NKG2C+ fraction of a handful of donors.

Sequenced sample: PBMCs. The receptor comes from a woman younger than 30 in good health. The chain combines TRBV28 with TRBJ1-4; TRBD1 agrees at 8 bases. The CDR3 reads CASTPQGAEELFF. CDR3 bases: TGTGCCAGCACCCCTCAGGGGGCAGAGGAACTGTTTTTT.